This TCR beta chain stems from a study of CD8+CD57+ T cells in acquired aplastic anemia. The template used for profiling TCR beta VDJ and CDR3 was genomic DNA. Using its own MiXCR run on the reads, TCRdb lists one record per CDR3 protein. Of 150,000 to 200,000 distinct CDR3 sequences listed, roughly 64% are singletons. Germline CDR1 and CDR2: LNHNV and YYDKDF (reference sequence). This CDR3 contains 13 residues. V lost 5 bases and J lost 0, with 8 bases in between. What was sequenced was sorted CD4+, CD8+, or CD8+CD57+ T cells (not recorded which) from PBMCs. This clonotype originated in a human donor with severe aplastic anemia or a healthy control (not recorded which). The V and J genes are TRBV15 and TRBJ2-7; D gene unclear. For the CDR3, the DNA is TGTGCCACCAGCGGCGGAGACTCCTACGAGCAGTACTTC. It specifies CATSGGDSYEQYF.